One and the same sample provided the 26 T cell receptor beta chains below, sequenced in a study of blood T cell repertoires in COVID-19. Using immunoSEQ multiplex PCR, the repertoire was profiled, and TCRdb retains in-frame clones only, with some absent. This sample has almost 250,000 clones, with 75% to 85% found just once. The material sequenced was PBMCs or T cells enriched from blood (not recorded which). Source of these receptors: a woman between 45 and 60 years old with acute COVID-19.

This rearrangement joins TRBV30 to TRBJ2-3, with D maybe TRBD2 (6 bases). Germline V gives CDR1 GTSNPN, CDR2 SVGIG (reference sequence). The germline V and J ends were trimmed by 1 base and 5 bases, with 19 bases remaining between them. The length of the CDR3 is 16 residues. DNA for the CDR3: TGTGCCTGGAGTGGGGCTCAGGTAGCGGCGAGAGATACGCAGTATTTT. It specifies CAWSGAQVAARDTQYF.

The rearrangement uses TRBV7-2 and TRBJ1-2, with 7 bases lining up with TRBD1. J gave up 1 base and V 1 base, and 6 bases lay outside the gene matches. Germline V gene data show CDR1 as SGHTA and CDR2 as FQGNSA. The CDR3 length is 16 residues. Here the CDR3 DNA reads TGTGCCAGCAGCTTAGTGGGGACAGATAATAACTATGGCTACACCTTC. It specifies CASSLVGTDNNYGYTF. Combining the CDR3 with reference TRBV7-2 and TRBJ1-2 gives the whole variable domain GAGVSQSPSNKVTEKGKDVELRCDPISGHTALYWYRQSLGQGLEFLIYFQGNSAPDKSGLPSDRFSAERTGGSVSTLTIQRTQQEDSAVYLCASSLVGTDNNYGYTFGSGTRLTVV.

This rearrangement joins TRBV7-9 to TRBJ1-1, with 9 bases fitting TRBD1. CDR1 and CDR2 from the germline V gene are SEHNR and FQNEAQ (reference sequence). The CDR3 length is 14 residues. J lost 7 bases, V lost 2 bases, and 5 bases had no gene match. The CDR3 DNA sequence: TGTGCCAGCAGCTTAAGCTCGGGACAGGGTGAAGCTTTCTTT. Translation gives CASSLSSGQGEAFF.

The rearrangement joins TRBV7-3 to TRBJ2-3; TRBD1 agrees at 12 bases. Losses at the gene ends were 5 bases for V and 4 bases for J; bases not matched to a gene: 7. The CDR3 runs 16 residues. Per germline, CDR1 SGHTA and CDR2 FQGTGA. The CDR3 bases are TGTGCCAGCAGCCTGACCGGGACAGGGGGCGCAGATACGCAGTATTTT. It translates to CASSLTGTGGADTQYF.

V usage is TRBV7-9 and J usage is TRBJ1-5; D unresolved. This CDR3 is built from 16 residues. Trimming left V 1 base short and J 0 bases short, with 10 bases between. Germline CDR1 and CDR2: SEHNR and FQNEAQ (reference sequence). This chain's CDR3 is CASSLGSQLSNQPQHF. The CDR3 coding sequence is TGTGCCAGCAGCTTAGGGAGCCAGCTTAGCAATCAGCCCCAGCATTTT.

The CDR3 nucleotides are TGTGCCAGTAGTGACTACAGGGGCGGGGAGCAGCCCCAGCATTTT. It specifies CASSDYRGGEQPQHF. This chain links TRBV19 with TRBJ1-5; 7 positions match TRBD1. CDR1 and CDR2 (germline): LNHDA, SQIVND (reference sequence). The CDR3 loop spans 15 amino acids. J lost 7 bases, V lost 5 bases, and 11 bases had no gene match.

The genes are TRBV7-3 and TRBJ2-5; perhaps TRBD1 as D (6 bases). The CDR3 consists of 14 residues. V dropped 5 bases and J dropped 2 bases, with 12 bases sitting between them. Germline V gene lookup returns CDR1 SGHTA and CDR2 FQGTGA. CDR3 DNA sequence: TGTGCCAGCAGCCCCGGGACATTACAAGAGACCCAGTACTTC. This codes for CASSPGTLQETQYF.

This clone was counted once. The CDR3 nucleotides read TGTGCCAGTAGTATGGCTAGCGGGGGGGCCAATGAGCAGTTCTTC. Its translation is CASSMASGGANEQFF. V is TRBV19 and J is TRBJ2-1; 12 bases are a match to TRBD2. CDR1 and CDR2 from the germline V gene are LNHDA and SQIVND (reference sequence). The CDR3 has 15 residues. The V gene end was trimmed by 3 bases and the J gene end by 6 bases; junction bases not matched to a gene: 3.

This clone was seen once. This chain uses TRBV29-1 with TRBJ2-1, with 10 positions matching TRBD2. This CDR3 has 17 residues. Per the germline V gene, CDR1 is SQVTM and CDR2 is ANQGSEA. Trimming cost V 1 base and J 0 bases; bases outside gene matches: 6. The CDR3 nucleotides read TGCAGCGTTGAAGCCCAAGCGGGGGGGTACTCCTACAATGAGCAGTTCTTC. The encoded protein is CSVEAQAGGYSYNEQFF.

This clone has only a few counts. The V gene is TRBV9, the J gene TRBJ2-1, with a weak D call TRBD2 (6 bases). In germline, CDR1 is SGDLS, CDR2 YYNGEE. The CDR3 length is 16 residues. V dropped 4 bases and J dropped 3 bases, with 17 bases sitting between them. CDR3 amino acids: CASSPPGGAHYNEQFF. DNA of the CDR3: TGTGCCAGCAGCCCCCCTGGCGGGGCCCACTACAATGAGCAGTTCTTC.

V usage is TRBV30 and J usage is TRBJ2-7; D is possibly TRBD1 (6 bases). The germline V gene has CDR1 GTSNPN and CDR2 SVGIG (reference sequence). Trimming pared 0 bases from V and 3 bases from J, leaving 9 bases between. The CDR3 is 13 residues long. The CDR3 region has the DNA TGTGCCTGGAGTGTACTACAGGGCTACGAGCAGTACTTC. This sequence encodes CAWSVLQGYEQYF.

The CDR3 loop is CASTTPGHIYEQYF. CDR3 bases: TGTGCCAGCACCACACCGGGTCACATTTACGAGCAGTACTTC. V and J are TRBV6-5 and TRBJ2-7; D unresolved. Between the trimmed V and J ends, which lost 7 bases and 4 bases, there was a span of 17 bases. The CDR3 spans 14 residues. Germline CDR1 reads MNHEY; CDR2 reads SVGAGI.

The CDR3 DNA reads as TGTGCCAGCAGCTCAAGGGCCTCCGGGACAATAACCTATAACTATGGCTACACCTTC. As protein: CASSSRASGTITYNYGYTF. The chain employs TRBV5-8 and TRBJ1-2; D possibly corresponds to TRBD1 (6 bases). This CDR3 has 19 residues. V was pared by 3 bases and J by 1 base, with 25 bases between. The V gene's germline CDR1 is SGHTS and CDR2 YDEGEE.

This clone was seen only a few times. The chain combines TRBV19 with TRBJ1-5; no clear D gene. Germline CDR1 and CDR2: LNHDA and SQIVND (reference sequence). V lost 5 bases to trimming and J lost 4 bases, with 6 bases between them. The CDR3 is 12 amino acids. CDR3 sequence: CASSPRNQPQHF. The DNA for the CDR3 is TGTGCCAGTAGTCCCCGTAATCAGCCCCAGCATTTT.

The CDR3 nucleotides are TGTGCCAGCAGCTTGGGACAGGGCGACTCTAACTATGGCTACACCTTC. Residues: CASSLGQGDSNYGYTF. This sequence joins TRBV7-9 and TRBJ1-2; 9 positions match TRBD1. CDR3 length equals 16 residues. Germline V gives CDR1 SEHNR, CDR2 FQNEAQ (reference sequence). The junction had 5 bases not matched to a gene; V was cut back by 3 bases and J by 0 bases.

J is TRBJ1-2 and V is TRBV27, with 9 bases matching TRBD1. Germline V gene data show CDR1 as MNHEY and CDR2 as SMNVEV (reference sequence). CDR3 length: 15 amino acids. The trim removed 5 bases at V and 2 bases at J, leaving 6 bases unmatched. CDR3 protein: CASSTDRGENYGYTF. The CDR3 nucleotides are TGTGCCAGCAGTACGGACAGGGGAGAGAACTATGGCTACACCTTC.

Details on this clone: Other DNA sequences within the sample encode an identical CDR3. The chain combines TRBV19 with TRBJ2-1, with 9 bases identical to TRBD1. With 5 bases clipped from V and 5 bases from J, the junction kept 7 bases outside the gene matches. This CDR3 is built from 15 residues. From germline, CDR1 is LNHDA and CDR2 SQIVND (reference sequence). CDR3 residues: CASSLQGAGHNEQFF. The DNA of the CDR3 is TGTGCCAGTAGTCTACAGGGGGCTGGCCACAATGAGCAGTTCTTC.

This clone has just one count. The chain joins TRBV18 to TRBJ1-5, with D possibly TRBD1 on 6 matching bases. Germline loops: CDR1 KGHSH, CDR2 LQKENI. V gave up 2 bases and J gave up 1 base, with 15 bases separating them. The CDR3 is 17 residues long. This chain's CDR3 is CASSPAAGGGSNQPQHF. The CDR3 region has the DNA TGTGCCAGCTCACCAGCCGCCGGGGGGGGCAGCAATCAGCCCCAGCATTTT.

The chain employs TRBV28 and TRBJ2-1; TRBD1 aligns across 11 bases. J lost 7 bases, V lost 3 bases, and 5 bases had no gene match. There are 15 residues in the CDR3. Per the germline V gene, CDR1 is MDHEN and CDR2 is SYDVKM. CDR3 bases: TGTGCCAGCAGTTTCGGACAGGGGGCATTTAATGAGCAGTTCTTC. Translated: CASSFGQGAFNEQFF. Variable domain in full (rest from reference TRBV28 and TRBJ2-1): DVKVTQSSRYLVKRTGEKVFLECVQDMDHENMFWYRQDPGLGLRLIYFSYDVKMKEKGDIPEGYSVSREKKERFSLILESASTNQTSMYLCASSFGQGAFNEQFFGPGTRLTVL.

The CDR3 is CASKRSGGEEKLFF. The CDR3 coding sequence is TGTGCCAGTAAAAGGTCAGGGGGCGAGGAAAAACTGTTTTTT. This sequence joins TRBV19 and TRBJ1-4; TRBD1 agrees at 8 bases. Germline V lookup: CDR1 LNHDA, CDR2 SQIVND (reference sequence). Germline trimming cut 7 bases from V and 8 bases from J; bases unmatched to any gene: 9. This CDR3 has 14 residues.

The genes are TRBV6-5 and TRBJ1-6; a weak D match, TRBD1 (5 bases). There are 12 residues in the CDR3. Between the trimmed V and J ends, which lost 4 bases and 8 bases, there was a span of 6 bases. Germline lookup yields CDR1 MNHEY and CDR2 SVGAGI. As DNA, the CDR3 is TGTGCCAGCAGTTCGACAGATTCACCCCTCCACTTT. Protein product: CASSSTDSPLHF.

This clone was picked up one time. The gene calls are TRBV7-9 and TRBJ2-7; no clear D. Germline CDR1 SEHNR, CDR2 FQNEAQ (reference sequence). Trimming stripped 5 bases from V and 3 bases from J, with 11 bases between. CDR3 length: 13 residues. CDR3 DNA sequence: TGTGCCAGCAGCCTATCCGGCGGCTACGAGCAGTACTTC. Translating gives CASSLSGGYEQYF.

This chain joins TRBV7-2 and TRBJ2-7; D might be TRBD1 (6 bases). The ends were cut back, 5 bases at V and 3 bases at J, with 11 bases in the middle. Germline CDR1 SGHTA, CDR2 FQGNSA. CDR3 size: 13 residues. The chain's CDR3 is CASSLMDSYEQYF. The CDR3, as DNA: TGTGCCAGCAGCCTGATGGACAGCTACGAGCAGTACTTC.

V gene TRBV25-1 combines with J gene TRBJ1-2, with a weak D call TRBD1 (5 bases). Germline loops: CDR1 MGHDK, CDR2 SYGVNS. The ends were cut back, 8 bases at V and 8 bases at J, with 18 bases in the middle. CDR3 length equals 13 residues. In DNA form, the CDR3 reads TGTGCCAGCGACCCGGGGACCGGGAGGGGCTACACCTTC. As protein: CASDPGTGRGYTF.

V is TRBV12-3 or TRBV12-4 and J is TRBJ2-3, with 7 bases matching TRBD1. Trimming at V came to 2 bases and at J to 6 bases, leaving 2 bases not matched to a gene. This CDR3 contains 13 residues. The CDR3 bases are TGTGCCAGCAGTTTATTACAGGGGGATACGCAGTATTTT. This codes for CASSLLQGDTQYF.

The rearrangement links TRBV19 to TRBJ1-1; D is possibly TRBD1 (5 bases). In germline, CDR1 is LNHDA, CDR2 SQIVND (reference sequence). Trimming took 7 bases from V and 5 from J, leaving 20 bases between them. There are 15 residues in the CDR3. CDR3 sequence (DNA): TGTGCCAGTAACAGGCCTGGACGGTATGGGACTGAAGCTTTCTTT. It codes for CASNRPGRYGTEAFF.